The rows below give T cell receptor beta chains drawn from one sample of a study of cytomegalovirus exposure and HLA in healthy donors. The assay was immunoSEQ multiplex PCR, and TCRdb's table has in-frame clones only and misses some. Of 130,000 or so clones in the sample, more than 60% were seen once. The sample taken for sequencing was PBMCs. Receptors were obtained from a woman under 30 in good health and CMV-seronegative. The CDR3 runs from the conserved cysteine through the conserved F or W. D genes are given only for firm matches. Rows may omit the clone size; those that give it use once, few, many or a size class.

j_gene	v_gene	abundance	d_gene	CDR3aa	CDR3nt
TRBJ1-3	TRBV4-2	NA	TRBD1	CASGDRGRSGNTIYF	TGTGCCAGCGGGGACAGGGGTCGGTCTGGAAACACCATATATTTT
TRBJ1-1	TRBV2	NA	NA	CASSELGSTEAFF	TGTGCCAGCAGTGAATTGGGCAGCACTGAAGCTTTCTTT
TRBJ2-7	TRBV4-2	NA	TRBD2	CASSQDRRGTNEQYF	TGTGCCAGCAGCCAAGATCGGCGCGGGACTAACGAGCAGTACTTC
TRBJ2-7	TRBV14	NA	NA	CASSHSDLPPFCEQYF	TGTGCCAGCAGCCACAGCGACCTCCCCCCTTTTTGCGAGCAGTACTTC
TRBJ1-2	TRBV29-1	NA	TRBD1	CSVDPGQGYGYTF	TGCAGCGTTGACCCGGGACAGGGATATGGCTACACCTTC
TRBJ2-7	TRBV5-1	NA	NA	CASSLVDSGEGEQYF	TGCGCCAGCAGCTTGGTGGACAGTGGTGAGGGCGAGCAGTACTTC
TRBJ1-2	TRBV6-5	NA	NA	CASSYSRSYGYTF	TGTGCCAGCAGTTACTCGAGGAGCTATGGCTACACCTTC
TRBJ1-2	TRBV6-1	NA	NA	CASSEAGSSAANYGYTF	TGTGCCAGCAGTGAAGCCGGCAGTTCGGCGGCTAACTATGGCTACACCTTC
TRBJ2-1	TRBV6-4	few	TRBD2	CASSDGTSGNNEQFF	TGTGCCAGCAGTGACGGGACTAGCGGGAACAATGAGCAGTTCTTC
TRBJ1-1	TRBV18	NA	TRBD1	CASSPRTGGNLEAFF	TGTGCCAGCTCACCACGGACAGGGGGCAACCTTGAAGCTTTCTTT
TRBJ2-7	TRBV7-9	NA	TRBD2	CASSPLAGGPHREQYF	TGTGCCAGCAGCCCACTAGCGGGAGGTCCCCATCGAGAGCAGTACTTC
TRBJ1-3	TRBV25-1	NA	NA	CASRVDGGNTIYF	TGTGCCAGCCGAGTAGATGGTGGAAACACCATATATTTT
TRBJ1-2	TRBV5-4	NA	NA	CASSFRTDYGYTF	TGTGCCAGCAGCTTCCGGACAGACTATGGCTACACCTTC
TRBJ2-3	TRBV4-2	NA	TRBD2	CASSPALAASTDTQYF	TGTGCCAGCAGCCCTGCGCTAGCGGCGAGCACAGATACGCAGTATTTT
TRBJ2-1	TRBV5-6	NA	NA	CASSSGRISYNEQFF	TGTGCCAGCAGCAGCGGGCGGATCTCCTACAATGAGCAGTTCTTC
TRBJ2-4	TRBV30	NA	TRBD1	CAWSDRENIQYF	TGTGCCTGGTCGGACAGGGAGAACATTCAGTACTTC
TRBJ1-1	TRBV5-1	NA	NA	CASSVDSNTEAFF	TGCGCCAGCAGCGTCGACAGTAACACTGAAGCTTTCTTT
TRBJ2-2	TRBV10-3	NA	TRBD2	CAISQSGANTGELFF	TGTGCCATCAGTCAGAGCGGGGCGAACACCGGGGAGCTGTTTTTT
TRBJ2-3	TRBV7-9	NA	TRBD2	CASSPKGGLADSTDTQYF	TGTGCCAGCAGCCCCAAAGGGGGACTAGCGGATAGCACAGATACGCAGTATTTT
TRBJ1-3	TRBV7-6	NA	NA	CASSLTGSGNTIYF	TGTGCCAGCAGCTTGACAGGTTCCGGAAACACCATATATTTT
TRBJ2-5	TRBV7-2	few	NA	CASSPTLAPTQYF	TGTGCCAGCAGCCCGACACTAGCCCCGACCCAGTACTTC
TRBJ2-2	TRBV7-9	NA	NA	CASSLALREWELFF	TGTGCCAGCAGCTTAGCGCTACGCGAGTGGGAGCTGTTTTTT
TRBJ1-1	TRBV6-1	NA	NA	CAHQNRKNTEAFF	TGTGCCCATCAGAACAGGAAAAACACTGAAGCTTTCTTT
TRBJ2-7	TRBV2	few	TRBD1	CASSGTGDAYEQYF	TGTGCCAGCAGCGGGACAGGGGACGCCTACGAGCAGTACTTC
TRBJ2-7	TRBV5-6	NA	NA	CASSLTRYEQYF	TGTGCCAGCAGCCTAACTCGCTACGAGCAGTACTTC
TRBJ2-3	TRBV7-2	NA	NA	CASSVTGATQYF	TGTGCCAGCAGCGTCACAGGAGCCACGCAGTATTTT
TRBJ1-2	TRBV5-1	NA	TRBD1	CASGEGQGLGYTF	TGCGCCAGTGGCGAGGGACAGGGCTTAGGCTACACCTTC
TRBJ1-1	TRBV7-2	NA	NA	CASSWTAQPNLEAFF	TGTGCCAGCAGCTGGACAGCTCAGCCTAATCTTGAAGCTTTCTTT
TRBJ1-2	TRBV29-1	NA	TRBD1	CSVKGAQGGYTF	TGCAGCGTTAAGGGGGCTCAAGGTGGCTACACCTTC
TRBJ1-2	TRBV6-5	NA	NA	CASSYGGESRGYTF	TGTGCCAGCAGTTACGGGGGCGAGTCGAGGGGCTACACCTTC
TRBJ2-7	TRBV19	NA	NA	CASSSFQGPSYEQYF	TGTGCCAGTAGTTCATTTCAGGGGCCATCCTACGAGCAGTACTTC
TRBJ1-5	TRBV19	NA	TRBD1	CASSDRADNQPQHF	TGTGCCAGCTCCGACAGGGCGGACAATCAGCCCCAGCATTTT
TRBJ2-7	TRBV19	NA	NA	CASSAVQGEQYF	TGTGCCAGTAGTGCAGTCCAGGGTGAGCAGTACTTC
TRBJ2-7	TRBV10-1	NA	TRBD1	CASSRNLQGHEQYF	TGCGCCAGCAGCAGAAATTTACAGGGGCACGAGCAGTACTTC
TRBJ1-5	TRBV21-1	few	NA	CARTGQGVNQPQHF	TGTGCCAGGACGGGACAGGGTGTCAATCAGCCCCAGCATTTT
TRBJ1-2	TRBV2	NA	NA	CASSAQGLDGYTF	TGTGCCAGCAGTGCCCAAGGTCTAGATGGCTACACCTTC
TRBJ2-1	TRBV4-2	NA	TRBD2	CASSQEKRTSGRNEQFF	TGTGCCAGCAGCCAAGAAAAGAGAACTAGCGGGAGGAATGAGCAGTTCTTC
TRBJ2-1	TRBV5-1	NA	TRBD2	CASSLAPRGDEQFF	TGCGCCAGCAGCTTGGCCCCCCGGGGGGATGAGCAGTTCTTC
TRBJ2-2	TRBV6-5	NA	NA	CASSYSMGGNTGELFF	TGTGCCAGCAGTTACTCGATGGGAGGAAACACCGGGGAGCTGTTTTTT
TRBJ1-5	TRBV7-2	NA	NA	CASSFHSNQPQHF	TGTGCCAGCAGCTTTCATAGCAATCAGCCCCAGCATTTT
TRBJ2-7	TRBV4-1	NA	NA	CASSQVSAYEQYF	TGCGCCAGCAGCCAAGTTAGCGCCTACGAGCAGTACTTC
TRBJ2-6	TRBV6-1	NA	TRBD1	CASSVRTGTGANVLTF	TGTGCCAGCAGTGTTAGGACAGGGACTGGGGCCAACGTCCTGACTTTC
TRBJ2-1	TRBV11-2	NA	TRBD2	CASSPGLAGDYEQFF	TGTGCCAGCAGCCCGGGACTAGCGGGAGACTATGAGCAGTTCTTC
TRBJ2-7	TRBV6-1	NA	TRBD2	CASTYWSSGTYEQYF	TGTGCCAGCACCTACTGGTCTAGCGGGACCTACGAGCAGTACTTC